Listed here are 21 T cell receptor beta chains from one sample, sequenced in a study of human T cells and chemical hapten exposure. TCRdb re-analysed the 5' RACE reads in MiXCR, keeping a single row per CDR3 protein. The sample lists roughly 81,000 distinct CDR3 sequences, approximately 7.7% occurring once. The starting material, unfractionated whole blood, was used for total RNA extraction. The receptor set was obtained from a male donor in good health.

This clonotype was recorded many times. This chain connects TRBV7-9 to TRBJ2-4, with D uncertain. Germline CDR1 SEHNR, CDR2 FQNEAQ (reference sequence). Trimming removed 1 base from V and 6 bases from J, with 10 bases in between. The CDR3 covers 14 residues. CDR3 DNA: TGTGCCAGCAGCTTAGGGTACCCAATAAACATTCAGTACTTC. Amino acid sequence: CASSLGYPINIQYF.

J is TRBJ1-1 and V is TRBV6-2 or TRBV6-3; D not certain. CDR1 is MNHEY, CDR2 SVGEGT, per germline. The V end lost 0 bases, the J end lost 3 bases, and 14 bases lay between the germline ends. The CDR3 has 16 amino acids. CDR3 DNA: TGTGCCAGCAGTTACTCGATCCGGGCGAGGGACACTGAAGCTTTCTTT. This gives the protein CASSYSIRARDTEAFF.

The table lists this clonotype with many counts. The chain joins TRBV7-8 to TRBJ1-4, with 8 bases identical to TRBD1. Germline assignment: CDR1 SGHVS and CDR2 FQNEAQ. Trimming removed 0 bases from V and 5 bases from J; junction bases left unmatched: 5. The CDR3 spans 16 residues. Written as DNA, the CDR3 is TGTGCCAGCAGCTTAGCTAGACAGGGGTTAAATGAAAAACTGTTTTTT. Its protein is CASSLARQGLNEKLFF.

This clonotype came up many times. This CDR3 reads CASSTRNSPLHF. As DNA, the CDR3 is TGTGCCAGCAGCACCCGAAATTCACCCCTCCACTTT. The V call is TRBV11-3, the J call TRBJ1-6; no definite D call. The CDR3 loop spans 12 amino acids. CDR1 and CDR2 from the germline V gene are SGHNT and YENEEA. V was shortened by 5 bases and J by 7 bases, with 6 bases between the two germline ends.

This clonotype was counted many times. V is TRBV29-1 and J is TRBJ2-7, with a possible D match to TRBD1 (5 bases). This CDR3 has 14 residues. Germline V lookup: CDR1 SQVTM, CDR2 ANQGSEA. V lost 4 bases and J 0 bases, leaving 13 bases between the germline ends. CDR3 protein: CSVVQDLPSYEQYF. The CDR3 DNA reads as TGCAGCGTTGTACAGGATCTTCCCTCCTACGAGCAGTACTTC.

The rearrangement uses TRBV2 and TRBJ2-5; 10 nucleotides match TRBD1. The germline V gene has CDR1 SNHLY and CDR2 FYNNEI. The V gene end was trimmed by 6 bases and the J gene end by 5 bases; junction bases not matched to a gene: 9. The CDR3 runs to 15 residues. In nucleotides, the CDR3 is TGTGCCAGCAGAGTAAGACAGGGGGCGCGGGAGACCCAGTACTTC. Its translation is CASRVRQGARETQYF.

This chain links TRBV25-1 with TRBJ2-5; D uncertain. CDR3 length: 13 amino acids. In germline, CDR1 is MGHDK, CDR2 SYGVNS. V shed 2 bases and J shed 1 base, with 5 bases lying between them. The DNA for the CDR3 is TGTGCCAGCAGTGAAAGAGGCCAAGAGACCCAGTACTTC. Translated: CASSERGQETQYF.

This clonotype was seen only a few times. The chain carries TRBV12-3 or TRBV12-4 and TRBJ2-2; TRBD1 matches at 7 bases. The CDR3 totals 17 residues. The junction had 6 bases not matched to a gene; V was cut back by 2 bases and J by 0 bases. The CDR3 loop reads CASSLFTDRANTGELFF. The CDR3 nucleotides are TGTGCCAGCAGTTTATTTACAGACAGGGCGAACACCGGGGAGCTGTTTTTT.

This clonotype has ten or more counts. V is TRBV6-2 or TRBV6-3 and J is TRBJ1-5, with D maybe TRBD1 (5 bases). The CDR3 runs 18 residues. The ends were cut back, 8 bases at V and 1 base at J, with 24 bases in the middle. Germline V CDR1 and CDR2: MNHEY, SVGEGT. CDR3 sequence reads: CASAGDSQRASSNQPQHF. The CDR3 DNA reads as TGTGCCAGCGCCGGAGACAGCCAAAGGGCCAGCAGCAATCAGCCCCAGCATTTT.

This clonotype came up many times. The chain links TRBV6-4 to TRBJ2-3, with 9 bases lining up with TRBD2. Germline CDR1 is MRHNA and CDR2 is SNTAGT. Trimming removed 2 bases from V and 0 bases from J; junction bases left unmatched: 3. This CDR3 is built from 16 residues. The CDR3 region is CASSDGAGGSTDTQYF. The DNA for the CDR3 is TGTGCCAGCAGTGACGGAGCGGGGGGCAGCACAGATACGCAGTATTTT.

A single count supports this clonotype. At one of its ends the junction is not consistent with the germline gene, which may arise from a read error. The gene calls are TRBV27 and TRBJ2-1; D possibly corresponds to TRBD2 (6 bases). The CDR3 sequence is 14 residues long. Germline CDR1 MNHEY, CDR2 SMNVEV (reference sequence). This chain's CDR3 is CASSFGASVYEQLF. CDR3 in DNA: TGTGCCAGCAGTTTCGGGGCTAGCGTTTACGAGCAGCTCTTC.

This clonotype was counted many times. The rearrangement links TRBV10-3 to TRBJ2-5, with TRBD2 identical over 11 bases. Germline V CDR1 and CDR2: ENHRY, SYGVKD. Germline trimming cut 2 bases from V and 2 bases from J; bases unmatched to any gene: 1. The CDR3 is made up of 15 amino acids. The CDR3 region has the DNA TGTGCCATCAGTGAGACTAGCGGGGGACAAGAGACCCAGTACTTC. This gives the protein CAISETSGGQETQYF.

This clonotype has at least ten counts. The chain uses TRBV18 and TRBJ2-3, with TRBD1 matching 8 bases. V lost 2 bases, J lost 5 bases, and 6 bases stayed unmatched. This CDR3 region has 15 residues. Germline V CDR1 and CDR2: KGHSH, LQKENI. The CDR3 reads CASSPGQGGIDTQYF. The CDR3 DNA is TGTGCCAGCTCACCAGGACAGGGAGGTATAGATACGCAGTATTTT.

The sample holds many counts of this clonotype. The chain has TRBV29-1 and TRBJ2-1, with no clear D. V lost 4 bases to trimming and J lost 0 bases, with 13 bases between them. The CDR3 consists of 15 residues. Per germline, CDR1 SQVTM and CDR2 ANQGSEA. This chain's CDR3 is CSVVGPSGSYNEQFF. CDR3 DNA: TGCAGCGTTGTGGGCCCTTCGGGCTCCTACAATGAGCAGTTCTTC.

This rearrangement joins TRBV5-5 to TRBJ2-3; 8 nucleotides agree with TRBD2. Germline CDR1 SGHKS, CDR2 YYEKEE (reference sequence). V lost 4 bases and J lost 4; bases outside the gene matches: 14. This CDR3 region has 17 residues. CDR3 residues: CASSRITKSGGPDTQYF. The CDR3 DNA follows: TGTGCCAGCAGCCGGATCACCAAAAGCGGGGGACCAGATACGCAGTATTTT.

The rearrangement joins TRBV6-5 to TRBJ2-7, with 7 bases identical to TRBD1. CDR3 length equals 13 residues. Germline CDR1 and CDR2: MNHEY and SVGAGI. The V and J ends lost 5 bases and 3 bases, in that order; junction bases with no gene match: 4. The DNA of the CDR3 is TGTGCCAGCAGTCGATCAGGGGGCTACGAGCAGTACTTC. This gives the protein CASSRSGGYEQYF.

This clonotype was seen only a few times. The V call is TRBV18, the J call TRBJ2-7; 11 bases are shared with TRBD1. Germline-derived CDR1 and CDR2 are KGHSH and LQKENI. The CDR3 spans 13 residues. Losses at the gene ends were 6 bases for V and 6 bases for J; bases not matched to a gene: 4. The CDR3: CASSADRGLEQYF. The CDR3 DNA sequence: TGTGCCAGCTCCGCGGACAGGGGGCTCGAGCAGTACTTC.

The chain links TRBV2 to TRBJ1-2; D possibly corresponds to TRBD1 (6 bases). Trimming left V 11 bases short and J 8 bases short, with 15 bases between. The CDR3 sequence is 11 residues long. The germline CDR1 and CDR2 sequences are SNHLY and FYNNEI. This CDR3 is CAGGGDSGYTF. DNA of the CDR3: TGTGCCGGAGGGGGTGATTCGGGCTACACCTTC.

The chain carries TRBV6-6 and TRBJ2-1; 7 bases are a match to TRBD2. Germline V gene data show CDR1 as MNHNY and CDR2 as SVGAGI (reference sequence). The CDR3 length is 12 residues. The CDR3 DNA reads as TGTGTGGCGGGGGAACTCTACAATGAGCAGTTCTTC. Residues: CVAGELYNEQFF.

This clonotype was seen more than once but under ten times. The chain's CDR3 is CASSLGGAGYEQYF. CDR3 in DNA: TGTGCCAGCAGCTTAGGGGGCGCCGGTTACGAGCAGTACTTC. The chain links TRBV7-2 to TRBJ2-7; tentative D call: TRBD1 (5 bases). This CDR3 has 14 residues. V lost 1 base and J 4 bases, leaving 11 bases between the germline ends. Looked up from germline, CDR1 is SGHTA and CDR2 is FQGNSA. The variable domain in full, with the rest retrieved from reference TRBV7-2 and TRBJ2-7, is GAGVSQSPSNKVTEKGKDVELRCDPISGHTALYWYRQSLGQGLEFLIYFQGNSAPDKSGLPSDRFSAERTGGSVSTLTIQRTQQEDSAVYLCASSLGGAGYEQYFGPGTRLTVT.

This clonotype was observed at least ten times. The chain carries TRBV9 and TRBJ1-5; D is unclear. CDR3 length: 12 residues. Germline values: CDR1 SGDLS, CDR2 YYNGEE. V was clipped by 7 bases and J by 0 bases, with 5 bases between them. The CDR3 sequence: CASGDSNQPQHF. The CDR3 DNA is TGTGCCAGCGGGGATAGCAATCAGCCCCAGCATTTT.